This passage covers 3 T cell receptor beta chains from one sample sequenced in a study of siplizumab effects on memory and regulatory T cells. Clones were sequenced by immunoSEQ multiplex PCR, and TCRdb holds only the in-frame ones, with some missing. This sample has 57,000 or so clones, with roughly 93% found just once. The sequencing sample was made of CD8+ T cells sorted from blood. Every receptor here comes from a human donor in good health.

The rearrangement joins TRBV28 to TRBJ2-3; 12 nucleotides align to TRBD1. The CDR3 is made up of 15 amino acids. Looked up from germline, CDR1 is MDHEN and CDR2 is SYDVKM. Unmatched junction bases numbered 1, after V lost 4 bases and J lost 2 bases. The CDR3 nucleotides are TGTGCCAGCAGTTCGGGACAGGGGGCCACAGATACGCAGTATTTT. Amino acid sequence: CASSSGQGATDTQYF.

This clone was counted a single time. The rearrangement joins TRBV27 to TRBJ2-3; D perhaps matches TRBD1 (6 bases). V lost 5 bases to trimming and J lost 4 bases, with 10 bases between them. The CDR3 is 13 amino acids. Per germline, CDR1 MNHEY and CDR2 SMNVEV (reference sequence). The DNA for the CDR3 is TGTGCCAGCAGTGGCAGGGGACCAGATACGCAGTATTTT. As protein: CASSGRGPDTQYF.

The chain is built from TRBV6-4 and TRBJ2-2; D is perhaps TRBD1 or TRBD2 (5 bases each). Germline CDR1 and CDR2: MRHNA and SNTAGT. V was shortened by 2 bases and J by 6 bases, with 7 bases between the two germline ends. CDR3 size: 13 residues. In DNA, the CDR3 is TGTGCCAGCAGTGACCGGGGCGCCGGGGAGCTGTTTTTT. The encoded protein is CASSDRGAGELFF.